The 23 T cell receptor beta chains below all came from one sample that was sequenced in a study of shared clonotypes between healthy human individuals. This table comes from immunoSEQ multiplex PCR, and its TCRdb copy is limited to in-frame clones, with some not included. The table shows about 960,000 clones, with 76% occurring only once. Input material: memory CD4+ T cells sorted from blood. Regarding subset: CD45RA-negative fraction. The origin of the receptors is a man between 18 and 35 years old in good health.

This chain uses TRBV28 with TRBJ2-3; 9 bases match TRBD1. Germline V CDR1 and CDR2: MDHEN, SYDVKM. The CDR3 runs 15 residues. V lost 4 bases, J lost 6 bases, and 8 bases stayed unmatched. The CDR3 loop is CASSSPGQGPDTQYF. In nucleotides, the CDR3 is TGTGCCAGCAGTTCCCCGGGACAGGGTCCCGATACGCAGTATTTT.

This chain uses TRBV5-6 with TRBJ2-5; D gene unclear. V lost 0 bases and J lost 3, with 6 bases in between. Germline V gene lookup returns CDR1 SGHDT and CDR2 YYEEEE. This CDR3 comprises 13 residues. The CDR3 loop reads CASSLGQKETQYF. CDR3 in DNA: TGTGCCAGCAGCTTGGGTCAGAAAGAGACCCAGTACTTC. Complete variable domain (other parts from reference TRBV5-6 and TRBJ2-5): DAGVTQSPTHLIKTRGQQVTLRCSPKSGHDTVSWYQQALGQGPQFIFQYYEEEERQRGNFPDRFSGHQFPNYSSELNVNALLLGDSALYLCASSLGQKETQYFGPGTRLLVL.

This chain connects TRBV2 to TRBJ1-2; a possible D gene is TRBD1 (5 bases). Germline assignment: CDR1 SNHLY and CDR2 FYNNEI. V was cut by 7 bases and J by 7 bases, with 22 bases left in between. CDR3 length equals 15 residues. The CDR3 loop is CASIIGGTRGSGYTF. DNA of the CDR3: TGTGCCAGCATCATTGGGGGAACCCGCGGATCTGGCTACACCTTC.

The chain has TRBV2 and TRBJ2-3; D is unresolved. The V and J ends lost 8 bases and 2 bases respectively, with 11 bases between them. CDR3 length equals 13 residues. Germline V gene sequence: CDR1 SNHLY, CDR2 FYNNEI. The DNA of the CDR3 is TGTGCCAGCTTGGACGGTTACACAGATACGCAGTATTTT. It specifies CASLDGYTDTQYF.

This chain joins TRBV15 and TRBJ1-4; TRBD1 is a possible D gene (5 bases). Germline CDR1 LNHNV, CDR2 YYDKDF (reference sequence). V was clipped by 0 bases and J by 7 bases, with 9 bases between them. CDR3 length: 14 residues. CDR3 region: CATSRDRVSEKLFF. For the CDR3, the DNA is TGTGCCACCAGCAGAGACAGGGTGTCTGAAAAACTGTTTTTT.

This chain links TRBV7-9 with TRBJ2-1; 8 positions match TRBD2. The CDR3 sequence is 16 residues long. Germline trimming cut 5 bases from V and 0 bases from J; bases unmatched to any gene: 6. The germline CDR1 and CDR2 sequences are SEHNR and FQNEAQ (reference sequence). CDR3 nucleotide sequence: TGTGCCAGCAGCCCCCGACTAGCGCACTCCTACAATGAGCAGTTCTTC. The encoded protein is CASSPRLAHSYNEQFF.

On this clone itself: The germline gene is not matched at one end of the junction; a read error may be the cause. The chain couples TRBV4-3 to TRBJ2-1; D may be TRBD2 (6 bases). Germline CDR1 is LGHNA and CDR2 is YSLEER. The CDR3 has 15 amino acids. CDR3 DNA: TGCGCCAGCAGCGAAGAGGCGGGAACCTACAATGAGCAGTTCTTC. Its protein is CASSEEAGTYNEQFF.

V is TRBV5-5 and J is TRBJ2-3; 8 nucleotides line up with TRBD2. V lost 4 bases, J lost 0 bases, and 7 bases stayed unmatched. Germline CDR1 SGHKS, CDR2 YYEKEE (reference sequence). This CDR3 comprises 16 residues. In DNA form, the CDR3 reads TGTGCCAGCAGCAATACCGGGACTAGAAGCACAGATACGCAGTATTTT. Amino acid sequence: CASSNTGTRSTDTQYF.

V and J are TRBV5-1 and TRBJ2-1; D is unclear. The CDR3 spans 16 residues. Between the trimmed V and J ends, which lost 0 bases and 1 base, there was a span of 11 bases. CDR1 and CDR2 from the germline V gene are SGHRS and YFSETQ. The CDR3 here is CASSLAGLRSYNEQFF. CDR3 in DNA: TGCGCCAGCAGCTTGGCCGGGCTTAGATCCTACAATGAGCAGTTCTTC.

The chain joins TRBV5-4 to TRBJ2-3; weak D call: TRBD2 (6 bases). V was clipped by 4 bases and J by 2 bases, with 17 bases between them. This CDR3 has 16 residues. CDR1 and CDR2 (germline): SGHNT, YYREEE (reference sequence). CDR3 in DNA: TGTGCCAGCAGCCTCTGGACCGGGGGAAACACAGATACGCAGTATTTT. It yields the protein CASSLWTGGNTDTQYF.

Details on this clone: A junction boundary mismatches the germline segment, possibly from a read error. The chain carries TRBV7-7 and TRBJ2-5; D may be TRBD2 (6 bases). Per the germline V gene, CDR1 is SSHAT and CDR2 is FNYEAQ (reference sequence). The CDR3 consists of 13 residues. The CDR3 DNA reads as TGTGCTAGCAGCTTCGAACGGGAGACGACCCAGTACTTC. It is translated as CASSFERETTQYF.

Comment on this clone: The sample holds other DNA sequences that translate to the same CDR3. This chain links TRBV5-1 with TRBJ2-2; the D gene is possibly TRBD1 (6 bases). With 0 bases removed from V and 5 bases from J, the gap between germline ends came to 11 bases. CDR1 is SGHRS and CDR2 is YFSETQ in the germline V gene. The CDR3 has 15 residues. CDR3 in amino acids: CASSLDRVETGELFF. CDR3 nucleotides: TGCGCCAGCAGCTTGGACAGGGTAGAAACCGGGGAGCTGTTTTTT.

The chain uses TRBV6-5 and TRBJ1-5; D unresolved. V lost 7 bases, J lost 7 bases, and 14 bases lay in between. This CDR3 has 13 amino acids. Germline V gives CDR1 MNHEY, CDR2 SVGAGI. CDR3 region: CASTIWVGQPQHF. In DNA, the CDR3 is TGTGCCAGCACCATCTGGGTAGGCCAGCCCCAGCATTTT.

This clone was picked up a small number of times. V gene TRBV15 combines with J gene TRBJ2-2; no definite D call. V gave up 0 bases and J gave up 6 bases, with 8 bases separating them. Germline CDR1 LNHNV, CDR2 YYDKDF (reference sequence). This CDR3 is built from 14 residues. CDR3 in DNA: TGTGCCACCAGCAGAGATAAAAAGCCCGGGGAGCTGTTTTTT. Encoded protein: CATSRDKKPGELFF.

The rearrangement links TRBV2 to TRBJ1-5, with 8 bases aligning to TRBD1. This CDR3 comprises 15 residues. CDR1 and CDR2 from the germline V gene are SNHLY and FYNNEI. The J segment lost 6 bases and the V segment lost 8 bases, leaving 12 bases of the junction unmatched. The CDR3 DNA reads TGTGCCAGCCAAGACGGGACAGGAGAACGTCAGCCCCAGCATTTT. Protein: CASQDGTGERQPQHF.

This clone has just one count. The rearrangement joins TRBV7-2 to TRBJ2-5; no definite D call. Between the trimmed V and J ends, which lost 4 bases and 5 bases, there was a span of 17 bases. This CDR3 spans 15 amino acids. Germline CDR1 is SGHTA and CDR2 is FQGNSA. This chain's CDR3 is CASSSLRSPRETQYF. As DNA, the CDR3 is TGTGCCAGCAGCTCCCTTAGAAGTCCAAGGGAGACCCAGTACTTC.

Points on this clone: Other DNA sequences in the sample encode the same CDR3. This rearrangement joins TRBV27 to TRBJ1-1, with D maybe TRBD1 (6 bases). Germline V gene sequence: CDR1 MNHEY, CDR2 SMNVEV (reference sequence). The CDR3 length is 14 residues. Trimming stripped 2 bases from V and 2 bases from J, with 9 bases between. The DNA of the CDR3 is TGTGCCAGCAGTTTAAGTGGGGGCAACACTGAAGCTTTCTTT. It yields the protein CASSLSGGNTEAFF.

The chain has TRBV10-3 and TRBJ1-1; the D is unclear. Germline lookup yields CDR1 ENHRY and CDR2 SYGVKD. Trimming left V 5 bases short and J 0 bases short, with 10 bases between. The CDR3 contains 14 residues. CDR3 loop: CAISWSGLNTEAFF. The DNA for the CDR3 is TGTGCCATCAGTTGGTCAGGCCTGAACACTGAAGCTTTCTTT.

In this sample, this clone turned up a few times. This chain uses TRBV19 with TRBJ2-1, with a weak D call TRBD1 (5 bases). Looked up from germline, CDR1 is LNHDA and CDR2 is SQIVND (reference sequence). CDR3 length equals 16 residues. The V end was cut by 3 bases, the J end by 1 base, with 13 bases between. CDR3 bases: TGTGCCAGTAGTATCCATTCGACAGAGTCCTACAATGAGCAGTTCTTC. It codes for CASSIHSTESYNEQFF.

The CDR3 region is CASSSAPNKLGGPKDGYTF. As DNA, the CDR3 is TGCGCCAGCAGCTCCGCCCCAAATAAATTAGGAGGCCCGAAAGATGGCTACACCTTC. This chain connects TRBV5-1 to TRBJ1-2; D call uncertain. Germline V gene data show CDR1 as SGHRS and CDR2 as YFSETQ. The CDR3 is 19 amino acids. Trimming cost V 3 bases and J 6 bases, with 30 bases left between them.

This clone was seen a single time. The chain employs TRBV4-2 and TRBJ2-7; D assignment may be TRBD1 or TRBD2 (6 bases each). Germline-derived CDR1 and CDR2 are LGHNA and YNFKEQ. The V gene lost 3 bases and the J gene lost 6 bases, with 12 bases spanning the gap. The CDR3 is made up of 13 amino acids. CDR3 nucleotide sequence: TGTGCCAGCAGCCATAGGGGGGCTGGCGAGCAGTACTTC. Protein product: CASSHRGAGEQYF.

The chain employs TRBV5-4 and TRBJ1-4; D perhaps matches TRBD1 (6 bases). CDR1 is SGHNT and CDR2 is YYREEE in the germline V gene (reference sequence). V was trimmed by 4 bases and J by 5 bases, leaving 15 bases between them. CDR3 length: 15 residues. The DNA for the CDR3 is TGTGCCAGCAGCCGTCACGAGGGGACAAATGAAAAACTGTTTTTT. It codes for CASSRHEGTNEKLFF.

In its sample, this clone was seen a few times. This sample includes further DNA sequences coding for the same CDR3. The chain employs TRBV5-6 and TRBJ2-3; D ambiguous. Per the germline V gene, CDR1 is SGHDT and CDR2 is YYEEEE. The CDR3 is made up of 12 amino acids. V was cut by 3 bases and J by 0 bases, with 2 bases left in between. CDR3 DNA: TGTGCCAGCAGCTATAGCACAGATACGCAGTATTTT. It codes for CASSYSTDTQYF.